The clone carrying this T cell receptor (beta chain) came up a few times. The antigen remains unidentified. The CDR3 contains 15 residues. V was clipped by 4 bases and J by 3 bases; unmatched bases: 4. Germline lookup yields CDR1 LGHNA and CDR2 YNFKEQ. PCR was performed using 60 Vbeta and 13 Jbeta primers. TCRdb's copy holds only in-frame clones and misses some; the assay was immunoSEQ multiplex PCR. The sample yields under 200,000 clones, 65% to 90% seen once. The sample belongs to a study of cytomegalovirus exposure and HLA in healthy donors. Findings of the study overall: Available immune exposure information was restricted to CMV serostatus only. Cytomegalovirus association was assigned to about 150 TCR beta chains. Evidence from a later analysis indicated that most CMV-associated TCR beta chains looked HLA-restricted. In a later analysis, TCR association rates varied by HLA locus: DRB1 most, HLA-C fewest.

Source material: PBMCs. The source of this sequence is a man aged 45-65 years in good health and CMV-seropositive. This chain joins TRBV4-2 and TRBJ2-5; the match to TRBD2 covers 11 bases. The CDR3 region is CASSPLAGGKETQYF. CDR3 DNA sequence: TGTGCCAGCAGCCCTCTAGCGGGGGGCAAAGAGACCCAGTACTTC.